Sequencing of this T cell receptor beta chain was carried out in a study of graft-versus-host responses after intestinal transplantation. V lost 0 bases and J 7 bases, leaving 4 bases between the germline ends. The CDR3 covers 12 residues. Germline V CDR1 and CDR2: WSHSY, SAAADI. This table comes from immunoSEQ multiplex PCR, and its TCRdb copy is limited to in-frame clones, with some not included. The profile covers about 39,000 clones, with about 95% appearing a single time and 0.2% to 0.25% taken by the ten largest. Findings and limits, study-wide: Researchers found GvH clones in recipient marrow, and some showed up first in ileum or blood.

A remark on this clone: The antigen is unknown.

The material was unstimulated CD8+ T cells sorted from spleen or lymph node cells, obtained before transplant. The chain links TRBV10-2 to TRBJ1-5; D is undetermined. The receptor was derived from a human donor who was the organ donor for an intestinal transplant. The CDR3 protein is CASSESEQPQHF. Here the CDR3 DNA reads TGCGCCAGCAGTGAGTCGGAACAGCCCCAGCATTTT.